What follows are 29 T cell receptor beta chains derived from one specimen sequenced in a study of blood T cell repertoires in COVID-19. The protocol was immunoSEQ multiplex PCR, while the TCRdb copy is restricted to in-frame clones and leaves out a portion. Of approximately 100,000 clones in the sample, over 65% were seen once. Sequencing input: peripheral blood. These receptors were taken from a woman aged 70-85 years with acute or convalescent COVID-19.

The rearrangement uses TRBV18 and TRBJ2-7, with 9 bases that match TRBD1. Germline-derived CDR1 and CDR2 are KGHSH and LQKENI. The CDR3 totals 14 residues. V lost 4 bases and J lost 4; bases outside the gene matches: 5. The CDR3 DNA sequence: TGTGCCAGCTCACAGGGACAGGGAAAATACGAGCAGTACGTC. Translation: CASSQGQGKYEQYV.

The J gene is TRBJ1-2, the V gene TRBV9; 9 bases align to TRBD1. The CDR3 is made up of 13 amino acids. V lost 3 bases, J lost 5 bases, and 2 bases stayed unmatched. CDR1 and CDR2 from the germline V gene are SGDLS and YYNGEE. The CDR3 protein is CASSGTGEYGYTF. In DNA form, the CDR3 reads TGTGCCAGCAGCGGGACAGGGGAATATGGCTACACCTTC.

V gene TRBV7-7 combines with J gene TRBJ2-5; 7 bases line up with TRBD1. The germline gives CDR1 SSHAT, CDR2 FNYEAQ (reference sequence). The V and J ends lost 5 bases and 0 bases, in that order; junction bases with no gene match: 9. The CDR3 covers 16 residues. The CDR3 spells CASSPGGGRYQETQYF. The DNA of the CDR3 is TGTGCCAGCAGCCCAGGGGGTGGGCGGTACCAAGAGACCCAGTACTTC.

CDR3 sequence reads: CASSFQEGNYGYTF. CDR3 DNA: TGTGCCAGCAGCTTCCAGGAGGGGAACTATGGCTACACCTTC. The chain is built from TRBV7-2 and TRBJ1-2, with D possibly TRBD1 on 5 matching bases. The germline gives CDR1 SGHTA, CDR2 FQGNSA. Trimming shortened V by 3 bases and J by 2 bases, and 10 bases separated the two germline ends. This CDR3 spans 14 amino acids.

The V call is TRBV7-2, the J call TRBJ2-2, with D possibly matching TRBD2 (5 bases). The CDR3 totals 15 residues. Trimming left V 5 bases short and J 5 bases short, with 15 bases between. The germline V gene encodes CDR1 SGHTA and CDR2 FQGNSA. CDR3 sequence (DNA): TGTGCCAGCAGCATCAAACGGGGAACAACCGGGGAGCTGTTTTTT. It specifies CASSIKRGTTGELFF.

The chain joins TRBV28 to TRBJ2-7; D call uncertain. CDR1 and CDR2 (germline): MDHEN, SYDVKM. The V and J ends lost 5 bases and 5 bases respectively, with 7 bases between them. The CDR3 sequence is 11 residues long. In DNA, the CDR3 is TGTGCCAGCAGTCACGCGAACGAGCAGTACGTC. Translating it yields CASSHANEQYV.

The genes are TRBV5-4 and TRBJ1-1; D is undetermined. Looked up from germline, CDR1 is SGHNT and CDR2 is YYREEE (reference sequence). The CDR3 is made up of 14 amino acids. V was pared by 4 bases and J by 1 base, with 11 bases between. In DNA form, the CDR3 reads TGTGCCAGCAGCCCCAATTTCGGGAACACTGAAGCTTTCTTT. It translates to CASSPNFGNTEAFF.

This clone was seen more than once but under ten times. The chain has TRBV4-1 and TRBJ2-4; TRBD2 matches at 10 bases. Germline trimming cut 0 bases from V and 7 bases from J; bases unmatched to any gene: 3. Germline CDR1 reads MGHRA; CDR2 reads YSYEKL. The CDR3 runs to 15 residues. CDR3 sequence reads: CASSQDFSGGNIQYF. CDR3 nucleotide sequence: TGCGCCAGCAGCCAAGACTTTAGCGGGGGGAACATTCAGTACTTC.

The chain couples TRBV30 to TRBJ1-5; tentatively, D is TRBD1 (6 bases). The CDR3 extends over 16 amino acids. Germline values: CDR1 GTSNPN, CDR2 SVGIG (reference sequence). The V end was cut by 0 bases, the J end by 4 bases, with 16 bases between. CDR3 sequence: CAWSVAGAGRNQPQHF. CDR3 nucleotide sequence: TGTGCCTGGAGTGTAGCGGGGGCAGGGCGGAATCAGCCCCAGCATTTT.

The chain couples TRBV9 to TRBJ2-5; 13 nucleotides line up with TRBD2. The germline CDR1 and CDR2 sequences are SGDLS and YYNGEE. The CDR3 loop spans 16 amino acids. V trimming: 4 bases; J trimming: 5 bases; junction bases outside the gene matches: 8. CDR3 residues: CASSTSGGASRETQYF. DNA for the CDR3: TGTGCCAGCAGCACTAGCGGGGGGGCCTCCCGGGAGACCCAGTACTTC.

The CDR3 reads CATRRGDEQFF. CDR3 nucleotide sequence: TGTGCCACCAGGCGGGGCGATGAGCAGTTCTTC. The chain joins TRBV24-1 to TRBJ2-1, with a weak D call TRBD2 (6 bases). Trimming left V 7 bases short and J 8 bases short, with 8 bases between. The CDR3 has 11 residues. Per the germline V gene, CDR1 is KGHDR and CDR2 is SFDVKD.

This clone was counted many times. The genes are TRBV19 and TRBJ2-6; 7 bases are shared with TRBD1. V shed 1 base, J shed 5 bases, and the junction held 2 bases outside the gene matches. Germline lookup yields CDR1 LNHDA and CDR2 SQIVND (reference sequence). The CDR3 length is 15 residues. The CDR3 coding sequence is TGTGCCAGTAGTATAGCAGGGGGTAGGGCCAACGTCCTGACTTTC. Its translation: CASSIAGGRANVLTF. Variable domain in full (rest from reference TRBV19 and TRBJ2-6): DGGITQSPKYLFRKEGQNVTLSCEQNLNHDAMYWYRQDPGQGLRLIYYSQIVNDFQKGDIAEGYSVSREKKESFPLTVTSAQKNPTAFYLCASSIAGGRANVLTFGAGSRLTVL.

V usage is TRBV19 and J usage is TRBJ1-6; no reliable D call. The CDR3 extends over 15 amino acids. V was pared by 8 bases and J by 5 bases, with 16 bases between. In germline, CDR1 is LNHDA, CDR2 SQIVND (reference sequence). The chain's CDR3 is CASCFYGLDNSPLHF. The CDR3 bases are TGTGCCAGTTGTTTCTACGGGTTGGATAATTCACCCCTCCACTTT.

This clone was picked up one time. The chain links TRBV10-2 to TRBJ1-1, with a possible D match to TRBD1 (6 bases). V was shortened by 5 bases and J by 1 base, with 14 bases between the two germline ends. The CDR3 contains 15 residues. Germline values: CDR1 WSHSY, CDR2 SAAADI. This CDR3 is CASSNNRETNTEAFF. CDR3 sequence (DNA): TGCGCCAGCAGTAATAACAGGGAAACGAACACTGAAGCTTTCTTT.

V is TRBV7-9 and J is TRBJ2-1; TRBD2 matches at 7 bases. CDR1 and CDR2 (germline): SEHNR, FQNEAQ (reference sequence). The CDR3 runs to 16 residues. Trimming took 0 bases from V and 7 from J; bases not matched to a gene: 9. The CDR3 region has the DNA TGTGCCAGCAGCTTAGCGCGGGGAGGGGTTGGAAATGAGCAGTTCTTC. Translating gives CASSLARGGVGNEQFF.

The chain carries TRBV3-1 (or the pseudogene TRBV3-2) and TRBJ1-1; the match to TRBD1 covers 9 bases. The germline CDR1 and CDR2 sequences are LGHDT and YNNKEL (reference sequence). The ends lost 0 bases at V and 1 base at J; junction bases unmatched: 12. The CDR3 consists of 19 residues. CDR3 nucleotides: TGTGCCAGCAGCCAAGATCCCGGACAGGGGTGGGTTCGGAACACTGAAGCTTTCTTT. Encoded protein: CASSQDPGQGWVRNTEAFF.

The chain employs TRBV30 and TRBJ2-2; TRBD1 might be the D (6 bases). The CDR3 runs to 13 residues. V dropped 4 bases and J dropped 5 bases, with 11 bases sitting between them. Germline loops: CDR1 GTSNPN, CDR2 SVGIG (reference sequence). CDR3 sequence (DNA): TGTGCCTGGAAGGGGGATGGAACCGGGGAGCTGTTTTTT. Protein product: CAWKGDGTGELFF.

The V gene is TRBV6-2 or TRBV6-3, the J gene TRBJ2-1, with TRBD2 identical over 7 bases. CDR3 length: 17 amino acids. V was clipped by 6 bases and J by 0 bases; unmatched bases: 11. Germline V gene data show CDR1 as MNHEY and CDR2 as SVGEGT. CDR3 nucleotides: TGTGCCAGCAGCGACGGGCCTAGCGGCACCTCCTACAATGAGCAGTTCTTC. Amino acids: CASSDGPSGTSYNEQFF.

This rearrangement joins TRBV6-5 to TRBJ2-7; weak D call: TRBD1 (5 bases). The CDR3 totals 13 residues. The V and J ends lost 5 bases and 6 bases respectively, with 14 bases between them. Germline values: CDR1 MNHEY, CDR2 SVGAGI. The CDR3 spells CASSNSRVSEQYV. CDR3 DNA sequence: TGTGCCAGCAGTAATTCCAGGGTTAGCGAGCAGTACGTC.

The chain employs TRBV5-6 and TRBJ1-1; possible D gene TRBD1, 6 bases. CDR1 is SGHDT, CDR2 YYEEEE, per germline. Trimming removed 4 bases at V and 5 bases at J, with 15 bases between. The CDR3 totals 14 residues. This chain's CDR3 is CASSPTGRVTEAFF. The DNA of the CDR3 is TGTGCCAGCAGCCCGACAGGCCGAGTTACTGAAGCTTTCTTT.

Regarding this clone: The sample holds other DNA sequences that translate to the same CDR3. The CDR3 here is CASSQDPPSGSYNEQFF. For the CDR3, the DNA is TGCGCCAGCAGCCAAGATCCGCCTAGCGGGAGCTACAATGAGCAGTTCTTC. This chain connects TRBV4-3 to TRBJ2-1, with TRBD2 matching 10 bases. Germline values: CDR1 LGHNA, CDR2 YSLEER. CDR3 length: 17 amino acids. After removal of 0 bases from V and 3 bases from J, the junction contained 5 bases not matched to a gene.

V usage is TRBV6-5 and J usage is TRBJ1-2; 11 bases are shared with TRBD1. This CDR3 has 14 residues. Per the germline V gene, CDR1 is MNHEY and CDR2 is SVGAGI. V lost 6 bases to trimming and J lost 2 bases; unmatched junction nucleotides: 2. The CDR3 DNA follows: TGTGCCAGCAGGTGGACAGGGGGCAACTATGGCTACACCTTC. Translated, it gives CASRWTGGNYGYTF.

The chain employs TRBV6-2 or TRBV6-3 and TRBJ2-7, with a tentative D call TRBD2 (5 bases). The V end was cut by 5 bases, the J end by 0 bases, with 8 bases between. This CDR3 has 13 amino acids. Germline lookup yields CDR1 MNHEY and CDR2 SVGEGT. This CDR3 is CASSPTNSYEQYV. The CDR3, as DNA: TGTGCCAGCAGTCCGACTAACTCCTACGAGCAGTACGTC.

This chain joins TRBV13 and TRBJ1-3; D perhaps matches TRBD1 (6 bases). Looked up from germline, CDR1 is PRHDT and CDR2 is FYEKMQ (reference sequence). The V end was cut by 5 bases, the J end by 0 bases, with 11 bases between. The CDR3 runs to 15 residues. The CDR3 spells CASSPGQISGNTIYF. In nucleotides, the CDR3 is TGTGCCAGCAGCCCAGGACAGATCTCTGGAAACACCATATATTTT.

V and J are TRBV5-1 and TRBJ2-6; 9 bases match TRBD2. Germline V gene data show CDR1 as SGHRS and CDR2 as YFSETQ. The trim removed 2 bases at V and 2 bases at J, leaving 5 bases unmatched. The CDR3 has 17 amino acids. The CDR3 here is CASSFELAGTGANVLTF. CDR3 coding DNA: TGCGCCAGCAGCTTTGAGCTAGCGGGGACTGGGGCCAACGTCCTGACTTTC.

V usage is TRBV30 and J usage is TRBJ2-3, with no clear D. Per the germline V gene, CDR1 is GTSNPN and CDR2 is SVGIG (reference sequence). The CDR3 contains 14 residues. The V and J ends lost 8 bases and 0 bases respectively, with 15 bases between them. Written as DNA, the CDR3 is TGTGCCAGCTCCAAGTTCACTAGCACAGATACGCAGTATTTT. Protein sequence: CASSKFTSTDTQYF.

V and J are TRBV6-5 and TRBJ2-1; D might be TRBD2 (6 bases). Per germline, CDR1 MNHEY and CDR2 SVGAGI. This CDR3 has 14 residues. Trimming stripped 6 bases from V and 0 bases from J, with 9 bases between. CDR3 DNA sequence: TGTGCCAGCAGGCTCGGGGGCTCCTACAATGAGCAGTTCTTC. This translates into CASRLGGSYNEQFF.

The chain uses TRBV27 and TRBJ1-1; 7 bases fit TRBD1. The V segment lost 6 bases and the J segment 5 bases; nucleotides outside the gene matches: 6. Germline V lookup: CDR1 MNHEY, CDR2 SMNVEV (reference sequence). This CDR3 region has 13 residues. The CDR3 region is CASSQQGRTEAFF. The CDR3 DNA is TGTGCCAGCAGCCAACAGGGGAGGACTGAAGCTTTCTTT.

The chain uses TRBV4-1 and TRBJ1-1; D is uncertain. Trimming pared 1 base from V and 11 bases from J, leaving 17 bases between. The CDR3 spans 14 residues. CDR1 and CDR2 (germline): MGHRA, YSYEKL. Here the CDR3 DNA reads TGCGCCAGCAGCCAAGGGTGGTTGAGGGCGAGGGCTTTCTTT. Residues: CASSQGWLRARAFF.